One sample yielded the 15 T cell receptor beta chains listed below, sequenced in a study of shared clonotypes between healthy human individuals. Generated by immunoSEQ multiplex PCR, the TCRdb table keeps only in-frame clones and is missing some. The sample contains 630,000 or so clones, more than 95% of which appear only once. As defined, naive CD8 cells were CD45RO-negative and positively selected for CCR7, with terminally differentiated effector memory CD45RA+ cells excluded. Input material: naive CD8+ T cells sorted from blood. The receptors were gathered from a man aged 25 to 40 in good health.

Worth noting for this clone: Other DNA sequences in the sample encode the same CDR3. The chain joins TRBV30 to TRBJ2-7; D gene unclear. V was trimmed by 0 bases and J by 3 bases, leaving 6 bases between them. CDR1 and CDR2 from the germline V gene are GTSNPN and SVGIG (reference sequence). There are 12 residues in the CDR3. The DNA of the CDR3 is TGTGCCTGGAGTGTTCCCAGCTACGAGCAGTACTTC. Amino acids: CAWSVPSYEQYF.

The chain uses TRBV15 and TRBJ2-1; D may be TRBD2 (5 bases). This CDR3 has 14 amino acids. V was cut by 7 bases and J by 4 bases, with 14 bases left in between. Per the germline V gene, CDR1 is LNHNV and CDR2 is YYDKDF (reference sequence). The CDR3 nucleotides read TGTGCCACCAAGCCGGGATTCGTTTACAATGAGCAGTTCTTC. Its protein product is CATKPGFVYNEQFF.

To note about this clone: Other DNA variants within this sample encode the same CDR3. The rearrangement links TRBV9 to TRBJ2-7; 10 nucleotides match TRBD1. The CDR3 has 14 amino acids. V lost 4 bases, J lost 4 bases, and 5 bases stayed unmatched. The germline CDR1 and CDR2 sequences are SGDLS and YYNGEE. The CDR3: CASSPRDRGYEQYF. The DNA of the CDR3 is TGTGCCAGCAGCCCACGGGACAGGGGTTACGAGCAGTACTTC.

V usage is TRBV5-6 and J usage is TRBJ2-5; no firm D call. CDR3 length: 14 amino acids. Per germline, CDR1 SGHDT and CDR2 YYEEEE. V gave up 1 base and J gave up 0 bases, with 7 bases separating them. CDR3 DNA: TGTGCCAGCAGCTTGCTAGGAGACCAAGAGACCCAGTACTTC. As protein: CASSLLGDQETQYF.

The table lists this clone with a count of one. The rearrangement uses TRBV7-8 and TRBJ2-1; D unclear. V was trimmed by 3 bases and J by 8 bases, leaving 5 bases between them. CDR1 is SGHVS, CDR2 FQNEAQ, per germline. This CDR3 is built from 11 residues. CDR3 in DNA: TGTGCCAGCAGCTTGTCGGATGAGCAGTTCTTC. It translates to CASSLSDEQFF.

This sequence joins TRBV4-2 and TRBJ2-7; 11 nucleotides match TRBD2. The germline gives CDR1 LGHNA, CDR2 YNFKEQ. The J segment lost 3 bases and the V segment lost 1 base, leaving 5 bases of the junction unmatched. The CDR3 runs 16 residues. CDR3 protein: CASSQASTSGGYEQYF. The CDR3 DNA follows: TGTGCCAGCAGCCAAGCCTCTACTAGCGGGGGCTACGAGCAGTACTTC.

V usage is TRBV29-1 and J usage is TRBJ2-7, with D maybe TRBD1 (5 bases). Germline V gene data show CDR1 as SQVTM and CDR2 as ANQGSEA. Trimming pared 4 bases from V and 5 bases from J, leaving 18 bases between. The CDR3 spans 14 residues. CDR3 DNA sequence: TGCAGCGTTGTGAGTCTGGGGCGCCGGGACGAGCAGTACTTC. This sequence encodes CSVVSLGRRDEQYF.

The CDR3 region has the DNA TGCGCCAGCAGCCAAAACGAGCTTAACACCGGGGAGCTGTTTTTT. It encodes CASSQNELNTGELFF. This chain uses TRBV4-1 with TRBJ2-2; no definite D call. Deletions cut 2 bases from V and 2 bases from J, with 9 bases between. Germline CDR1 MGHRA, CDR2 YSYEKL. This CDR3 is built from 15 residues.

This chain connects TRBV28 to TRBJ2-6; TRBD1 aligns across 8 bases. Germline loops: CDR1 MDHEN, CDR2 SYDVKM. V trimming: 5 bases; J trimming: 5 bases; junction bases outside the gene matches: 11. The CDR3 consists of 17 residues. DNA for the CDR3: TGTGCCAGCAGTACCGGGACAGGCGGACTACGGGCCAACGTCCTGACTTTC. This translates into CASSTGTGGLRANVLTF.

The V and J genes are TRBV7-9 and TRBJ1-1; the D is unclear. The germline V gene has CDR1 SEHNR and CDR2 FQNEAQ (reference sequence). This CDR3 has 13 residues. Trimming took off 7 bases at V and 0 bases at J, with 9 bases between the two ends. This chain's CDR3 is CASTLQLNTEAFF. DNA of the CDR3: TGTGCCAGCACCCTTCAACTGAACACTGAAGCTTTCTTT. Combining the CDR3 with reference TRBV7-9 and TRBJ1-1 gives the whole variable domain DTGVSQNPRHKITKRGQNVTFRCDPISEHNRLYWYRQTLGQGPEFLTYFQNEAQLEKSRLLSDRFSAERPKGSFSTLEIQRTEQGDSAMYLCASTLQLNTEAFFGQGTRLTVV.

This clone came up once. V gene TRBV13 combines with J gene TRBJ2-7; D may be TRBD2 (5 bases). The ends were cut back, 0 bases at V and 6 bases at J, with 12 bases in the middle. The CDR3 length is 14 residues. Germline V gene sequence: CDR1 PRHDT, CDR2 FYEKMQ (reference sequence). The CDR3 is CASSLGPVGSEQYF. In DNA form, the CDR3 reads TGTGCCAGCAGCTTAGGTCCAGTAGGGAGCGAGCAGTACTTC.

The rearrangement joins TRBV4-1 to TRBJ2-1; the D gene is possibly TRBD2 (5 bases). CDR1 and CDR2 from the germline V gene are MGHRA and YSYEKL. The CDR3 covers 15 residues. Trimming removed 6 bases at V and 2 bases at J, with 14 bases between. CDR3: CASRQTGSPYNEQFF. CDR3 in DNA: TGCGCCAGCAGGCAAACGGGGAGTCCCTACAATGAGCAGTTCTTC.

The rearrangement joins TRBV27 to TRBJ2-3; 10 nucleotides line up with TRBD2. The V gene end was trimmed by 6 bases and the J gene end by 6 bases; junction bases not matched to a gene: 12. This CDR3 has 16 amino acids. CDR1 and CDR2 from the germline V gene are MNHEY and SMNVEV (reference sequence). CDR3 coding DNA: TGTGCCAGCAGCCCCGATCTAGCGGGAGTTCCGGATACGCAGTATTTT. Translating gives CASSPDLAGVPDTQYF.

This sequence joins TRBV4-2 and TRBJ2-2, with 8 bases fitting TRBD1. The ends lost 0 bases at V and 6 bases at J; junction bases unmatched: 3. Germline assignment: CDR1 LGHNA and CDR2 YNFKEQ. The CDR3 consists of 15 residues. CDR3 protein: CASSQETGAAGELFF. CDR3 nucleotide sequence: TGTGCCAGCAGCCAAGAGACAGGGGCAGCCGGGGAGCTGTTTTTT.

The chain links TRBV7-2 to TRBJ1-1; D unresolved. The V end was cut by 2 bases, the J end by 1 base, with 8 bases between. From germline, CDR1 is SGHTA and CDR2 FQGNSA. The CDR3 is 14 residues long. Written as DNA, the CDR3 is TGTGCCAGCAGCTTACCCGAGACGAACACTGAAGCTTTCTTT. It yields the protein CASSLPETNTEAFF.